The 18 T cell receptor beta chains listed next were all sequenced from one sample in a study of identical twins. TCRdb itself ran the 5' RACE reads through MiXCR, one entry per CDR3 protein. The sample gives approximately 300,000 distinct CDR3 sequences, just under 9.5% of which show up once; 6% to 8.5% is in the top ten. The data were also submitted as part of a second study, on yellow fever vaccine responses in identical twins.

The sample consisted of CD8+ T cells sorted from blood. These receptor sequences come from a woman aged 18 to 35 in good health.

The chain recombines TRBV4-1 with TRBJ1-5, with 10 bases lining up with TRBD1. Germline V gene sequence: CDR1 MGHRA, CDR2 YSYEKL. The CDR3 runs 15 residues. V shed 4 bases, J shed 7 bases, and the junction held 7 bases outside the gene matches. This CDR3 is CASSPWDRGKQPQHF. CDR3 DNA sequence: TGCGCCAGCAGCCCGTGGGACAGGGGAAAACAGCCCCAGCATTTT.

This clonotype has at least ten counts. The chain links TRBV5-1 to TRBJ1-1; TRBD1 is a possible D gene (6 bases). The germline gives CDR1 SGHRS, CDR2 YFSETQ. The CDR3 loop spans 13 amino acids. V was shortened by 5 bases and J by 4 bases, with 12 bases between the two germline ends. As DNA, the CDR3 is TGCGCCAGCAGAGGAGGAGGGGGCACTGAAGCTTTCTTT. Its protein product is CASRGGGGTEAFF. Combining the CDR3 with reference TRBV5-1 and TRBJ1-1 gives the whole variable domain KAGVTQTPRYLIKTRGQQVTLSCSPISGHRSVSWYQQTPGQGLQFLFEYFSETQRNKGNFPGRFSGRQFSNSRSEMNVSTLELGDSALYLCASRGGGGTEAFFGQGTRLTVV.

In its sample, this clonotype was seen once. A much bigger clone sits one base away, suggesting this may be a read error. The chain uses TRBV29-1 and TRBJ2-3; 8 bases agree with TRBD2. CDR1 is SQVTM, CDR2 ANQGSEA, per germline. Trimming removed 4 bases from V and 2 bases from J; junction bases left unmatched: 2. The CDR3 extends over 13 amino acids. CDR3 sequence reads: CSVVTSDTDTQYF. Written as DNA, the CDR3 is TGCAGCGTTGTGACTAGCGACACAGATACGCAGTATTTT.

The CDR3 spells CSARRGLAGLLNEQFF. CDR3 sequence (DNA): TGCAGTGCTCGAAGGGGACTAGCGGGACTTTTGAATGAGCAGTTCTTC. V is TRBV20-1 and J is TRBJ2-1, with 13 bases identical to TRBD2. The length of the CDR3 is 16 residues. Per germline, CDR1 DFQATT and CDR2 SNEGSKA (reference sequence). Trimming removed 5 bases from V and 7 bases from J; junction bases left unmatched: 11.

This clonotype was counted at least ten times. CDR3 DNA: TGCGCCAGCAGAGGGACTAGCGGGAGTACCGGGGAGCTGTTTTTT. This gives the protein CASRGTSGSTGELFF. The chain is built from TRBV10-2 and TRBJ2-2, with 14 bases aligning to TRBD2. The CDR3 covers 15 residues. V dropped 6 bases and J dropped 5; count of bases not matched to a gene: 2. Germline lookup yields CDR1 WSHSY and CDR2 SAAADI.

This clonotype was seen many times. The chain joins TRBV12-3 or TRBV12-4 to TRBJ2-7; TRBD2 matches at 10 bases. Losses at the gene ends were 2 bases for V and 2 bases for J; bases not matched to a gene: 9. This CDR3 contains 17 residues. CDR3 residues: CASSLQTPGLAPYEQYF. DNA for the CDR3: TGTGCCAGCAGTTTACAAACGCCGGGACTAGCGCCCTACGAGCAGTACTTC.

This chain links TRBV28 with TRBJ2-7; D remains unclear. The germline gives CDR1 MDHEN, CDR2 SYDVKM. The V and J ends lost 10 bases and 2 bases respectively, with 21 bases between them. The length of the CDR3 is 15 residues. CDR3 region: CAIGPALTQTYEQYF. CDR3 bases: TGTGCCATCGGCCCCGCGCTGACACAGACCTACGAGCAGTACTTC.

The rearrangement links TRBV4-3 to TRBJ2-1, with D possibly matching TRBD2 (6 bases). The CDR3 sequence is 18 residues long. The germline gives CDR1 LGHNA, CDR2 YSLEER. Trimming took off 3 bases at V and 0 bases at J, with 18 bases between the two ends. DNA of the CDR3: TGCGCCAGCAGCCAGTACAGCGGGTCTTTAAGCTCCTACAATGAGCAGTTCTTC. Its translation: CASSQYSGSLSSYNEQFF.

The chain recombines TRBV4-3 with TRBJ2-2, with D perhaps matching TRBD2 (6 bases). CDR3 length: 17 residues. CDR1 is LGHNA, CDR2 YSLEER, per germline. Trimming left V 0 bases short and J 8 bases short, with 19 bases between. The CDR3 loop is CASSQEVGGMRAGELFF. In nucleotides, the CDR3 is TGCGCCAGCAGCCAAGAAGTTGGGGGGATGAGGGCGGGGGAGCTGTTTTTT.

This clonotype was recorded a few times. This chain connects TRBV4-3 to TRBJ2-2; no clear D gene. This CDR3 has 20 amino acids. CDR1 and CDR2 (germline): LGHNA, YSLEER. Trimming removed 0 bases at V and 0 bases at J, with 20 bases between. The CDR3: CASSQDLGRIAYANTGELFF. The CDR3 DNA follows: TGCGCCAGCAGCCAAGATTTGGGCAGGATAGCATACGCGAACACCGGGGAGCTGTTTTTT.

This clonotype was picked up many times. V is TRBV5-1 and J is TRBJ1-1; 9 nucleotides match TRBD1. Germline CDR1 reads SGHRS; CDR2 reads YFSETQ. Trimming removed 4 bases from V and 4 bases from J; junction bases left unmatched: 8. This CDR3 has 15 residues. The CDR3 region is CASSNRQGVVTEAFF. CDR3 bases: TGCGCCAGCAGCAACCGACAGGGGGTGGTCACTGAAGCTTTCTTT.

The V and J genes are TRBV7-8 and TRBJ2-5, with 8 bases identical to TRBD2. Unmatched junction bases numbered 7, after V lost 5 bases and J lost 5 bases. The CDR3 is 14 amino acids. Germline values: CDR1 SGHVS, CDR2 FQNEAQ. CDR3 DNA sequence: TGTGCCAGCAGCCCCCGGGGGGGTGGGGAGACCCAGTACTTC. Amino acid sequence: CASSPRGGGETQYF.

This clonotype has just one count. Mismatch with germline at one junction end may stem from a read error. The chain has TRBV6-4 and TRBJ2-3; D unclear. In germline, CDR1 is MRHNA, CDR2 SNTAGT. This CDR3 has 14 amino acids. CDR3 nucleotides: TGTGTCAGCAGTCCGGCCGGAGGCACAGATACGCAGTATTTT. Residues: CVSSPAGGTDTQYF.

V is TRBV4-2 and J is TRBJ2-2, with 11 bases matching TRBD2. The V and J ends lost 4 bases and 8 bases, in that order; junction bases with no gene match: 18. Germline V gene data show CDR1 as LGHNA and CDR2 as YNFKEQ. The CDR3 is 19 amino acids. CDR3 amino acids: CASSREVQLAGVSAGELFF. DNA for the CDR3: TGTGCCAGCAGCCGCGAAGTCCAACTAGCGGGAGTTTCGGCTGGGGAGCTGTTTTTT.

The genes are TRBV3-1 and TRBJ2-1, with D perhaps given as TRBD1 or TRBD2 (5 bases each). The CDR3 length is 18 residues. The germline CDR1 and CDR2 sequences are LGHDT and YNNKEL (reference sequence). V dropped 10 bases and J dropped 6 bases, with 31 bases sitting between them. For the CDR3, the DNA is TGTGCCACCTGCCAAGTGCTTCGGGACGGAGTAAATACCAATGAGCAGTTCTTC. It is translated as CATCQVLRDGVNTNEQFF.

The gene calls are TRBV29-1 and TRBJ1-2; D is possibly TRBD1 (5 bases). The germline CDR1 and CDR2 sequences are SQVTM and ANQGSEA. CDR3 length: 14 residues. V was cut by 6 bases and J by 7 bases, with 21 bases left in between. The CDR3 spells CSVQTYEGPGGYTF. The CDR3 coding sequence is TGCAGCGTGCAAACTTACGAGGGGCCGGGTGGCTACACCTTC.

This clonotype was recorded at least ten times. V usage is TRBV5-6 and J usage is TRBJ2-1; possible D gene TRBD2, 5 bases. Germline values: CDR1 SGHDT, CDR2 YYEEEE. With 0 bases removed from V and 6 bases from J, the gap between germline ends came to 7 bases. The CDR3 runs to 13 residues. CDR3 residues: CASSLASGNEQFF. As DNA, the CDR3 is TGTGCCAGCAGCTTGGCGAGCGGCAATGAGCAGTTCTTC.

The chain has TRBV7-9 and TRBJ1-1; weak D call: TRBD1 (6 bases). CDR3 length equals 15 residues. The germline V gene encodes CDR1 SEHNR and CDR2 FQNEAQ (reference sequence). The V and J ends lost 5 bases and 5 bases respectively, with 18 bases between them. CDR3 sequence (DNA): TGTGCCAGCAGCCCAGCCGGGGGCCTGGGGACTGAAGCTTTCTTT. It is translated as CASSPAGGLGTEAFF.